The 14 T cell receptor beta chains in this list originate from one sample, sequenced in a study of T cells after posttransplantation cyclophosphamide. The protocol was immunoSEQ multiplex PCR, while the TCRdb copy is restricted to in-frame clones and leaves out a portion. The data show around 3,000 clones, roughly 62% seen once. The specimen was memory CD8+ T cells sorted from blood. Receptors originate from a woman aged 30 to 39 in good health and a related stem cell transplant donor.

The V call is TRBV2, the J call TRBJ2-2; TRBD2 agrees at 8 bases. Germline CDR1 is SNHLY and CDR2 is FYNNEI. Germline trimming cut 2 bases from V and 4 bases from J; bases unmatched to any gene: 3. CDR3 length: 15 residues. The CDR3 nucleotides are TGTGCCAGCAGTGAAAGGCTAGCGGGCACCGGGGAGCTGTTTTTT. It specifies CASSERLAGTGELFF.

This clone was counted only a few times. This sequence joins TRBV6-5 and TRBJ2-7; D might be TRBD2 (6 bases). This CDR3 is 14 amino acids long. With 5 bases removed from V and 0 bases from J, the gap between germline ends came to 11 bases. The germline gives CDR1 MNHEY, CDR2 SVGAGI. CDR3 DNA sequence: TGTGCCAGCAGTCCGGGGGAGAGCTCCTACGAGCAGTACTTC. Its protein product is CASSPGESSYEQYF.

This chain links TRBV5-5 with TRBJ2-5, with 8 bases aligning to TRBD2. CDR1 and CDR2 (germline): SGHKS, YYEKEE (reference sequence). CDR3 size: 17 residues. With 4 bases clipped from V and 1 base from J, the junction kept 12 bases outside the gene matches. CDR3: CASSPRGGGGGQETQYF. Here the CDR3 DNA reads TGTGCCAGCAGCCCCCGGGGGGGCGGGGGCGGCCAAGAGACCCAGTACTTC.

The V gene is TRBV7-6, the J gene TRBJ2-3; TRBD1 agrees at 9 bases. The CDR3 length is 17 residues. Germline values: CDR1 SGHVS, CDR2 FNYEAQ. J gave up 0 bases and V 5 bases, and 9 bases lay outside the gene matches. The CDR3 sequence is CASSTAGTGLSTDTQYF. CDR3 nucleotide sequence: TGTGCCAGCAGCACGGCCGGGACAGGGCTTAGCACAGATACGCAGTATTTT.

The chain carries TRBV7-6 and TRBJ2-2; no definite D call. V lost 3 bases, J lost 3 bases, and 11 bases lay in between. This CDR3 has 15 residues. The V gene's germline CDR1 is SGHVS and CDR2 FNYEAQ. The CDR3 sequence is CASSFRTDYTGELFF. In DNA, the CDR3 is TGTGCCAGCAGCTTTCGCACAGATTACACCGGGGAGCTGTTTTTT.

This sequence joins TRBV4-3 and TRBJ1-2; 8 nucleotides line up with TRBD1. The V gene end was trimmed by 0 bases and the J gene end by 2 bases; junction bases not matched to a gene: 11. The CDR3 runs 18 residues. The germline gives CDR1 LGHNA, CDR2 YSLEER. Here the CDR3 reads CASSQETHPGGLNYGYTF. The CDR3 bases are TGCGCCAGCAGCCAAGAAACTCATCCAGGGGGCTTGAACTATGGCTACACCTTC.

The V and J genes are TRBV5-6 and TRBJ1-1, with D maybe TRBD1 (6 bases). The germline gives CDR1 SGHDT, CDR2 YYEEEE. Trimming left V 2 bases short and J 6 bases short, with 11 bases between. The CDR3 spans 13 residues. CDR3 in DNA: TGTGCCAGCAGCTTAAACCAGGGGTCTGAAGCTTTCTTT. Its protein is CASSLNQGSEAFF.

This rearrangement joins TRBV9 to TRBJ2-3; the D is unclear. Trimming pared 0 bases from V and 9 bases from J, leaving 17 bases between. This CDR3 has 15 residues. Per germline, CDR1 SGDLS and CDR2 YYNGEE. CDR3 coding DNA: TGTGCCAGCAGCGTAGAGAAGTTCGGCCGGGTCACGCAGTATTTT. Residues: CASSVEKFGRVTQYF.

This clone was observed once. V gene TRBV4-2 combines with J gene TRBJ2-7, with D possibly TRBD1 on 7 matching bases. Trimming removed 0 bases at V and 0 bases at J, with 15 bases between. CDR1 and CDR2 (germline): LGHNA, YNFKEQ. The CDR3 runs to 17 residues. The CDR3 spells CASSQEGGQNPSYEQYF. For the CDR3, the DNA is TGTGCCAGCAGCCAAGAGGGGGGACAGAATCCCTCCTACGAGCAGTACTTC.

The chain combines TRBV5-6 with TRBJ2-4, with 7 bases aligning to TRBD1. Per germline, CDR1 SGHDT and CDR2 YYEEEE. CDR3 length: 14 residues. V lost 5 bases to trimming and J lost 4 bases; unmatched junction nucleotides: 6. The CDR3 coding sequence is TGTGCCAGCAGAGATTACAGGGGAAAAAACATTCAGTACTTC. Translating gives CASRDYRGKNIQYF.

The V call is TRBV2, the J call TRBJ2-5; TRBD2 matches 11 bases. Germline V CDR1 and CDR2: SNHLY, FYNNEI. V lost 7 bases to trimming and J lost 0 bases; unmatched junction nucleotides: 1. The length of the CDR3 is 14 residues. CDR3 sequence: CASILAGDQETQYF. CDR3 bases: TGTGCCAGCATACTAGCGGGGGACCAAGAGACCCAGTACTTC.

This clone came up a few times. The chain combines TRBV6-1 with TRBJ2-1, with 9 bases identical to TRBD1. Germline assignment: CDR1 MNHNS and CDR2 SASEGT. With V trimmed by 8 bases and J by 9 bases, 11 bases remained unmatched. This CDR3 region has 14 residues. CDR3 coding DNA: TGTGCCAGCTCTGGGGACAGGGAGTTCCTTGAGCAGTTCTTC. It encodes CASSGDREFLEQFF.

This clone is labeled as medium-sized. The V and J genes are TRBV6-5 and TRBJ2-7; a weak D match, TRBD2 (6 bases). This CDR3 has 15 amino acids. The germline CDR1 and CDR2 sequences are MNHEY and SVGAGI. Deletions cut 0 bases from V and 1 base from J, with 10 bases between. For the CDR3, the DNA is TGTGCCAGCAGTTACTCCGCAGGGAGGTCCTACGAGCAGTACTTC. Amino acids: CASSYSAGRSYEQYF.

The rearrangement joins TRBV4-1 to TRBJ1-5; D is perhaps TRBD1 (6 bases). The CDR3 is made up of 16 amino acids. Germline V CDR1 and CDR2: MGHRA, YSYEKL. Deletions cut 2 bases from V and 1 base from J, with 12 bases between. CDR3 sequence (DNA): TGCGCCAGCAGCCAATCAGGGGACCAGAGCAATCAGCCCCAGCATTTT. This codes for CASSQSGDQSNQPQHF.